This TCR beta chain comes out of a study of blood T cell repertoires in COVID-19. As for the study in general: The study drew acute and convalescent COVID-19 samples from the United States, Italy and Spain. PBMCs, B-cell-depleted T cells, or T cells were the source of the cDNA or gDNA that made up the material.

The ends lost 7 bases at V and 7 bases at J; junction bases unmatched: 2. Germline CDR1 MNHEY, CDR2 SVGAGI. The CDR3 is 13 residues long. Original methodology: Researchers report that nucleated cell counts were estimated from reference gene primer amplification. Only in-frame clones appear in the TCRdb table, and some are missing; sequencing was by immunoSEQ multiplex PCR. That table furnishes V, J and clone size, whereas the DNA furnished D and trimming. Of 90,000 to 130,000 clones listed, 60% to 85% are singletons. What was sequenced was peripheral blood. The rearrangement joins TRBV6-5 to TRBJ1-6; 9 nucleotides line up with TRBD1. The TCR was taken from a woman aged 40-49 years with acute or convalescent COVID-19. CDR3 residues: CASNTGGNSPLHF. The CDR3, as DNA: TGTGCCAGCAACACAGGGGGCAATTCACCCCTCCACTTT.